A selection of T cell receptor beta chains follows, all from one sample in a study of T cells in Graves' hyperthyroidism and ophthalmopathy. TCRdb used MiXCR to reprocess the multiplex PCR reads, holding one entry per CDR3 protein. The sample shows about 350,000 distinct CDR3 sequences, roughly 20% of them seen only once. The sample consisted of blood. These receptors were obtained from a middle-aged woman with Graves' ophthalmopathy. Each CDR3 is given without its conserved first and last residue. The order of the fields is J gene, V gene, CDR3 protein.

TRBJ2-7 TRBV20-1 SAYQIGLAGGHYEQY
TRBJ1-5 TRBV19 ASSIIPQLENSNQPQH
TRBJ2-2 TRBV2 ASSPLAGGTGELF
TRBJ2-5 TRBV6-5 ASSYSGLAGGDETQY
TRBJ1-2 TRBV28 ASSRDTSNYGYT
TRBJ1-2 TRBV2 ASSASSGYT
TRBJ2-7 TRBV19 ASSIGEGAREQY
TRBJ2-2 TRBV7-3 ASSLASHTGELF
TRBJ1-5 TRBV12-3/TRBV12-4 ASSHSGQGNQPQH
TRBJ2-5 TRBV4-1 ASSGTLGETQY
TRBJ1-2 TRBV25-1 ASSFAGEGYGYT
TRBJ1-5 TRBV10-3 AISESRDQPQH
TRBJ2-7 TRBV20-1 SARDPGLAGLTYEQY
TRBJ1-5 TRBV19 ASSTGQGGRQPQH
TRBJ2-7 TRBV28 ASSPFGASGWSSYEQY
TRBJ2-7 TRBV28 ASSFGLAGGYEQY
TRBJ2-7 TRBV28 ASSLGTISYEQY
TRBJ1-1 TRBV12-5 ASGLRSGPLNTEAF
TRBJ1-1 TRBV18 ASSPPLSEVRAF
TRBJ2-3 TRBV6-2/TRBV6-3 ASSSGGTSGTKDTQY
TRBJ2-2 TRBV6-5 ASIRETGELF
TRBJ2-5 TRBV5-6 ASSFGYRQGQETQY
TRBJ1-1 TRBV28 ASSDSGSRWDTEAF
TRBJ2-7 TRBV6-1 ASSEALAFSFEQY
TRBJ2-3 TRBV6-2/TRBV6-3 ASGRGRTTDTQY
TRBJ2-5 TRBV20-1 SFPRLAGETQY
TRBJ2-7 TRBV28 ASSLIAGGGEQY
TRBJ2-2 TRBV28 ASSLLPSEVNTGELF
TRBJ1-1 TRBV30 AWTGHGIPKNTEAF
TRBJ1-2 TRBV5-8 ASSLRSVQGNGYT
TRBJ1-1 TRBV15 ATSTRQTEAF
TRBJ1-1 TRBV2 ASRGSRNTEAF
TRBJ1-5 TRBV5-1 ASSSGTDSNQPQH
TRBJ2-7 TRBV12-3/TRBV12-4 ASSQSGTGFSYEQY
TRBJ2-2 TRBV5-1 ASTMGQRYTGELF
TRBJ1-1 TRBV30 AWKPPPPQPQAF
TRBJ2-1 TRBV27 ASSFKRAYNEQF
TRBJ1-1 TRBV12-3/TRBV12-4 ASSTRRTNTEAF
TRBJ1-1 TRBV14 ASSQEPGTEAF
TRBJ2-5 TRBV11-2 ASSWGTSFTETQY
TRBJ1-1 TRBV29-1 SGQVGHMNTEAF
TRBJ2-7 TRBV25-1 AGSRDPREQY
TRBJ1-5 TRBV6-2/TRBV6-3 ASSRPAAMNQPQH
TRBJ1-2 TRBV20-1 SCLAGTANYGYT
TRBJ2-7 TRBV11-2 ASTGAGSPRYSYEQY
TRBJ1-2 TRBV29-1 SAKGRAGDYGYT
TRBJ2-5 TRBV5-1 ASYGTGDQETQY
TRBJ2-2 TRBV15 ATSREIPGLASTGELF
TRBJ1-1 TRBV12-3/TRBV12-4 ASSLGPGLNTEAF